This T cell receptor (beta chain) was recovered during a study of cytomegalovirus exposure and HLA in healthy donors. In the study overall: The use of the same platform for the approximately 130 validation repertoires and the roughly 630 first-cohort repertoires was reported by a later analysis. Notes on the study in general: The dataset shows that most TCR sequences were rare, while some public TCRs occurred in many donors.

With regard to this clone: What it recognizes is unknown.

Some clones are missing from TCRdb's copy, which holds only in-frame ones; the method was immunoSEQ multiplex PCR. The repertoire includes about 240,000 clones, more than 75% of them detected once, and less than 1.5% sits in the top ten. The source of this sequence is a woman aged 25 to 39 in good health and CMV-seropositive. The sequencing sample was made of PBMCs.

The CDR3 protein is CASSPLGLGVETQYF. Here the CDR3 DNA reads TGTGCCAGCTCACCGCTGGGACTAGGAGTGGAGACCCAGTACTTC. This chain links TRBV18 with TRBJ2-5; the match to TRBD2 covers 8 bases. V shed 3 bases, J shed 5 bases, and the junction held 8 bases outside the gene matches. This CDR3 region has 15 residues. Per germline, CDR1 KGHSH and CDR2 LQKENI. The full variable domain, with the rest looked up from reference TRBV18 and TRBJ2-5, is NAGVMQNPRHLVRRRGQEARLRCSPMKGHSHVYWYRQLPEEGLKFMVYLQKENIIDESGMPKERFSAEFPKEGPSILRIQQVVRGDSAAYFCASSPLGLGVETQYFGPGTRLLVL.